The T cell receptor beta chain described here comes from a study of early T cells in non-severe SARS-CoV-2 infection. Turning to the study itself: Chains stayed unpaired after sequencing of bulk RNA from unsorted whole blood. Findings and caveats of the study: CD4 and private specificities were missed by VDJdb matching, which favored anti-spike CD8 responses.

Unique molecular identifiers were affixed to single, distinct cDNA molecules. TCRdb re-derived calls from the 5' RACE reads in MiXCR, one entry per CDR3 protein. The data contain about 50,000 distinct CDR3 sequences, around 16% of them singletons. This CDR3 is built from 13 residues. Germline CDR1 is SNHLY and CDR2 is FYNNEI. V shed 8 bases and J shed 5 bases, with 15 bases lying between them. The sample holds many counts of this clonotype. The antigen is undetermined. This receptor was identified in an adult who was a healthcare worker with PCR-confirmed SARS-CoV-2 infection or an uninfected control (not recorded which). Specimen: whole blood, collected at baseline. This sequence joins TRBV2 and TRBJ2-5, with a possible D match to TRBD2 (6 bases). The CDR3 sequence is CASQGLGMETQYF. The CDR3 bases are TGTGCCAGCCAGGGACTCGGTATGGAGACCCAGTACTTC.